The 3 T cell receptor beta chains below were found in one sample sequenced in a study of blood T cell repertoires in COVID-19. Repertoires were generated with immunoSEQ multiplex PCR, while TCRdb's copy carries only in-frame clones and drops some. The table records approximately 200,000 clones, 88% of them present only once. Sequenced material: peripheral blood. The receptors originated from a woman between 55 and 75 years old with acute or convalescent COVID-19.

This chain links TRBV11-2 with TRBJ1-6; the D is unclear. Germline loops: CDR1 SGHAT, CDR2 FQNNGV. This CDR3 has 12 residues. The V end was cut by 5 bases, the J end by 10 bases, with 9 bases between. The CDR3 sequence: CASSLYQSPLHF. CDR3 DNA: TGTGCCAGCAGCCTTTATCAGTCACCCCTCCACTTT.

This clone has a handful of counts. The V call is TRBV7-9, the J call TRBJ2-7, with 12 bases aligning to TRBD2. The CDR3 runs 15 residues. Germline trimming cut 2 bases from V and 9 bases from J; bases unmatched to any gene: 8. Germline CDR1 is SEHNR and CDR2 is FQNEAQ (reference sequence). CDR3 DNA: TGTGCCAGCAGCTTAATGACTAGCGGGAGATCCGGGCAGTACTTC. Protein sequence: CASSLMTSGRSGQYF.

V gene TRBV21-1 combines with J gene TRBJ2-5; the table's TRBD2 call for D was not verified on the DNA. TRBV21-1 is a documented pseudogene. The CDR3 covers 13 residues. CDR3 nucleotides: TGTGCCAGCAGGGAAGCGGGCCAAGAGACCCAGTACTTC. Translating gives CASREAGQETQYF.